These T cell receptor beta chains were read from a single sample in a study of blood T cells in healthy people across ages. TCRdb recomputed calls from the 5' RACE reads with MiXCR, one row per CDR3 protein. Of hundreds of thousands of distinct CDR3 sequences listed, around 48% are singletons. Input material: blood. Source of these receptors: a man aged 25 to 40 in good health. Both conserved end residues are part of each CDR3. D genes are given only for firm matches. Clone size is stated in some rows and not others, as once, few, many or a class when expanded.

clone_size	d_call	v_call	j_call	cdr3_aa	cdr3_nt
.	.	TRBV28	TRBJ1-1	CASRLQGLEAFF	TGTGCCAGCAGACTCCAGGGGCTTGAAGCTTTCTTT
.	.	TRBV20-1	TRBJ2-3	CSAIPLPAADTQYF	TGCAGTGCGATACCACTCCCGGCGGCAGATACGCAGTATTTT
many	TRBD2	TRBV13	TRBJ2-3	CASSFSGGERTDTQYF	TGTGCCAGCAGCTTTAGCGGGGGGGAACGCACAGATACGCAGTATTTT
.	TRBD2	TRBV9	TRBJ2-1	CASSVASGGRSEQFF	TGTGCCAGCAGCGTAGCGAGCGGGGGTCGATCGGAGCAGTTCTTC
.	TRBD1	TRBV5-1	TRBJ2-3	CASSSTPQGADTQYF	TGCGCCAGCAGCTCGACCCCCCAGGGGGCAGATACGCAGTATTTT
few	.	TRBV11-1	TRBJ2-1	CASSFSGYYNEQFF	TGTGCCAGCAGCTTCTCCGGATACTACAATGAGCAGTTCTTC
many	.	TRBV24-1	TRBJ1-4	CATSDTARGGEKLFF	TGTGCCACCAGTGATACCGCGCGAGGGGGTGAAAAACTGTTTTTT
.	TRBD1	TRBV6-4	TRBJ2-7	CASRTGESNNEQYF	TGTGCCAGCAGGACAGGGGAATCGAACAATGAGCAGTACTTC
few	TRBD1	TRBV4-1	TRBJ1-1	CASSRPAADRATEAFF	TGCGCCAGCAGCCGACCTGCCGCGGACAGGGCCACTGAAGCTTTCTTT
.	.	TRBV5-1	TRBJ2-3	CASSLSVSGTDTQYF	TGCGCCAGCAGCTTATCCGTTTCTGGCACAGATACGCAGTATTTT
.	.	TRBV7-3	TRBJ2-3	CASTLAGGAGGDTQYF	TGTGCCAGCACACTAGCTGGGGGCGCAGGTGGAGATACGCAGTATTTT
.	TRBD1	TRBV11-2	TRBJ2-2	CASGYRGPYTGELFF	TGTGCCAGCGGGTACAGGGGACCCTACACCGGGGAGCTGTTTTTT
.	.	TRBV21-1	TRBJ2-7	CASFLGTLPYEQYF	TGTGCCAGCTTCCTTGGGACGCTTCCCTACGAGCAGTACTTC
.	.	TRBV6-2/TRBV6-3	TRBJ1-5	CASSRINQPQHF	TGTGCCAGCAGCCGCATCAATCAGCCCCAGCATTTT